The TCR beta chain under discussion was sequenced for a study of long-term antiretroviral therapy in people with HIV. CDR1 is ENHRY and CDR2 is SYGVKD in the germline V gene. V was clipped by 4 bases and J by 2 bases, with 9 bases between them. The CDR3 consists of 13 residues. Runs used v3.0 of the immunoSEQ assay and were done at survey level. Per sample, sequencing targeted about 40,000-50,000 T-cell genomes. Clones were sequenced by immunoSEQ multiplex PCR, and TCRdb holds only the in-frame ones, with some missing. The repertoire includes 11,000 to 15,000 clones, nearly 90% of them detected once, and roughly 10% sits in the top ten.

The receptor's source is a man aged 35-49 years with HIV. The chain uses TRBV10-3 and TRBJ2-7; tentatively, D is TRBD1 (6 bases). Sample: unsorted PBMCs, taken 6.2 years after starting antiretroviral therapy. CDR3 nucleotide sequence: TGTGCCATCAGTGGGGCAGGGGCCTACGAGCAGTACTTC. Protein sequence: CAISGAGAYEQYF.